One sample yielded the 23 T cell receptor beta chains listed below, sequenced in a study of CD8 T cells in Susac syndrome. RNA amounts of about 0.5 to 1 ug underwent reverse transcription with random hexamers. TCRdb recomputed calls from the immunoSEQ multiplex PCR reads with MiXCR, one row per CDR3 protein. Of some 110,000 distinct CDR3 sequences listed, around 94% are singletons. Input material: CD8+ T cells from PBMCs. All receptors come from a human donor with Susac syndrome.

This sequence joins TRBV19 and TRBJ2-7; either TRBD1 or TRBD2 may fit D (5 bases each). The CDR3 sequence is 13 residues long. The V end lost 3 bases, the J end lost 6 bases, and 12 bases lay between the germline ends. Germline V gene data show CDR1 as LNHDA and CDR2 as SQIVND (reference sequence). CDR3 amino acids: CASSIGQGAEQYF. The DNA of the CDR3 is TGTGCCAGTAGTATTGGGCAGGGAGCCGAGCAGTACTTC.

V and J are TRBV12-3 or TRBV12-4 and TRBJ2-7; D uncertain. V lost 6 bases to trimming and J lost 5 bases, with 14 bases between them. This CDR3 contains 13 residues. The CDR3 reads CASRTNLGNEQYF. CDR3 nucleotides: TGTGCCAGCAGAACCAACCTGGGTAACGAGCAGTACTTC.

J is TRBJ1-1 and V is TRBV2; D remains ambiguous. CDR3 length: 10 residues. The ends were cut back, 4 bases at V and 7 bases at J, with 4 bases in the middle. Germline-derived CDR1 and CDR2 are SNHLY and FYNNEI. CDR3 nucleotides: TGTGCCAGCAGTGTCAGTGAAGCTTTCTTT. Encoded protein: CASSVSEAFF.

J is TRBJ2-2 and V is TRBV18, with D possibly TRBD2 on 6 matching bases. Germline CDR1 is KGHSH and CDR2 is LQKENI. This CDR3 is built from 22 residues. The V end lost 2 bases, the J end lost 0 bases, and 28 bases lay between the germline ends. The CDR3 sequence: CASSPYTWRAGLKWPNTGELFF. The CDR3 region has the DNA TGTGCCAGCTCACCATATACTTGGAGGGCAGGTCTAAAGTGGCCGAACACCGGGGAGCTGTTTTTT.

This chain connects TRBV27 to TRBJ2-1; D not resolved. Germline CDR1 and CDR2: MNHEY and SMNVEV (reference sequence). This CDR3 has 11 amino acids. Trimming shortened V by 6 bases and J by 9 bases, and 9 bases separated the two germline ends. CDR3 residues: CASRYGAEQFF. DNA of the CDR3: TGTGCCAGCAGATACGGCGCTGAGCAGTTCTTC.

This chain uses TRBV29-1 with TRBJ2-1; no definite D call. The CDR3 consists of 17 residues. V was clipped by 4 bases and J by 0 bases, with 19 bases between them. Per germline, CDR1 SQVTM and CDR2 ANQGSEA. CDR3 DNA sequence: TGCAGCGTTGGCCGACCTTCGGATTTCTACTCCTACAATGAGCAGTTCTTC. Protein product: CSVGRPSDFYSYNEQFF.

V and J are TRBV29-1 and TRBJ1-2; D gene ambiguous. V was pared by 7 bases and J by 4 bases, with 13 bases between. This CDR3 contains 12 residues. Germline CDR1 SQVTM, CDR2 ANQGSEA. CDR3 residues: CSAPLPPYGYTF. Written as DNA, the CDR3 is TGCAGCGCACCCCTCCCCCCCTATGGCTACACCTTC. Full variable domain (rest looked up from reference TRBV29-1 and TRBJ1-2): SAVISQKPSRDICQRGTSLTIQCQVDSQVTMMFWYRQQPGQSLTLIATANQGSEATYESGFVIDKFPISRPNLTFSTLTVSNMSPEDSSIYLCSAPLPPYGYTFGSGTRLTVV.

This chain links TRBV5-1 with TRBJ2-3, with D possibly TRBD1 on 6 matching bases. Trimming removed 0 bases from V and 3 bases from J, with 11 bases in between. The CDR3 spans 15 residues. Germline V gene data show CDR1 as SGHRS and CDR2 as YFSETQ. CDR3 region: CASSLEIQGTDTQYF. The CDR3 DNA follows: TGCGCCAGCAGCTTGGAAATACAGGGAACAGATACGCAGTATTTT.

This sequence joins TRBV9 and TRBJ1-5; the D is unclear. This CDR3 contains 14 residues. Deletions cut 0 bases from V and 3 bases from J, with 7 bases between. Germline V lookup: CDR1 SGDLS, CDR2 YYNGEE. CDR3 in amino acids: CASSVDGLNQPQHF. The CDR3 nucleotides read TGTGCCAGCAGCGTAGATGGACTCAATCAGCCCCAGCATTTT.

The V call is TRBV9, the J call TRBJ1-2; the D gene is possibly TRBD1 (6 bases). V was clipped by 6 bases and J by 3 bases, with 15 bases between them. Germline V gives CDR1 SGDLS, CDR2 YYNGEE. This CDR3 has 14 residues. CDR3 amino acids: CASNPGEGDYGYTF. In DNA, the CDR3 is TGTGCCAGCAACCCAGGGGAGGGGGACTATGGCTACACCTTC.

The chain links TRBV29-1 to TRBJ1-2; 7 bases line up with TRBD1. Germline assignment: CDR1 SQVTM and CDR2 ANQGSEA. This CDR3 is 13 amino acids long. The junction had 5 bases not matched to a gene; V was cut back by 3 bases and J by 4 bases. The DNA for the CDR3 is TGCAGCGTTGATTTCAGGGGGACCTATGGCTACACCTTC. Translating it yields CSVDFRGTYGYTF.

The V gene is TRBV2, the J gene TRBJ2-2; D uncertain. V gave up 7 bases and J gave up 4 bases, with 7 bases separating them. CDR1 is SNHLY, CDR2 FYNNEI, per germline. The CDR3 totals 12 residues. CDR3 bases: TGTGCCAGCATCCCTGGCACCGGGGAGCTGTTTTTT. This encodes CASIPGTGELFF.

This chain uses TRBV7-9 with TRBJ1-1; maybe TRBD1 (6 bases). Germline V lookup: CDR1 SEHNR, CDR2 FQNEAQ (reference sequence). This CDR3 has 17 amino acids. V lost 6 bases to trimming and J lost 1 base, with 21 bases between them. CDR3 sequence reads: CASSSSSGGAKNTEAFF. The CDR3 DNA follows: TGTGCCAGCAGTTCCAGCAGCGGGGGCGCGAAGAACACTGAAGCTTTCTTT.

The CDR3 loop reads CSGQGENTGELFF. The CDR3 DNA reads TGCAGCGGACAGGGGGAGAACACCGGGGAGCTGTTTTTT. The V call is TRBV29-1, the J call TRBJ2-2; 9 nucleotides agree with TRBD1. CDR1 and CDR2 (germline): SQVTM, ANQGSEA. Germline trimming cut 7 bases from V and 1 base from J; bases unmatched to any gene: 1. The CDR3 has 13 amino acids.

The CDR3 loop reads CASSPTGTGNEKLFF. The CDR3 DNA reads TGTGCCAGCAGCCCCACCGGGACGGGTAATGAAAAACTGTTTTTT. This sequence joins TRBV7-9 and TRBJ1-4, with D perhaps TRBD1 (5 bases). Trimming stripped 5 bases from V and 4 bases from J, with 14 bases between. CDR3 size: 15 residues. CDR1 and CDR2 (germline): SEHNR, FQNEAQ (reference sequence). The complete variable domain, with remaining parts taken from reference TRBV7-9 and TRBJ1-4, reads DTGVSQNPRHKITKRGQNVTFRCDPISEHNRLYWYRQTLGQGPEFLTYFQNEAQLEKSRLLSDRFSAERPKGSFSTLEIQRTEQGDSAMYLCASSPTGTGNEKLFFGSGTQLSVL.

This clonotype was recorded once. The chain links TRBV7-8 to TRBJ2-5; D perhaps matches TRBD2 (5 bases). The CDR3 runs to 16 residues. Trimming took 5 bases from V and 0 from J, leaving 16 bases between them. Germline CDR1 reads SGHVS; CDR2 reads FQNEAQ. For the CDR3, the DNA is TGTGCCAGCAGCCCATCGCGGGTCTGGTACCAAGAGACCCAGTACTTC. It translates to CASSPSRVWYQETQYF.

The chain links TRBV7-9 to TRBJ2-3, with D perhaps TRBD2 (6 bases). The ends were cut back, 5 bases at V and 6 bases at J, with 15 bases in the middle. The germline gives CDR1 SEHNR, CDR2 FQNEAQ (reference sequence). This CDR3 contains 14 residues. For the CDR3, the DNA is TGTGCCAGCAGCCCACTGGCGGGGCACGATACGCAGTATTTT. It specifies CASSPLAGHDTQYF.

This chain joins TRBV4-1 and TRBJ2-5; the D is unclear. Per germline, CDR1 MGHRA and CDR2 YSYEKL. Trimming took 2 bases from V and 1 from J, leaving 11 bases between them. CDR3 length equals 15 residues. The CDR3 loop is CASSQSLASQETQYF. CDR3 in DNA: TGCGCCAGCAGCCAATCGTTGGCTAGCCAAGAGACCCAGTACTTC.

This sequence joins TRBV27 and TRBJ2-5, with D maybe TRBD2 (6 bases). Germline V gene data show CDR1 as MNHEY and CDR2 as SMNVEV (reference sequence). Trimming removed 0 bases from V and 5 bases from J, with 16 bases in between. This CDR3 spans 16 amino acids. The CDR3 bases are TGTGCCAGCAGTTTATCTCTGGGACTTAGTGGGGAGACCCAGTACTTC. It translates to CASSLSLGLSGETQYF.

This clonotype was counted once. This chain joins TRBV23-1 and TRBJ2-7; TRBD1 is a possible D gene (6 bases). TRBV23-1 is sorted into the ORF group, with uncertain function. Trimming removed 9 bases at V and 1 base at J, with 13 bases between. The CDR3 has 13 amino acids. The CDR3 coding sequence is TGCGCCAGGGGCCGAACAGGGTCCTACGAGCAGTACTTC. The encoded protein is CARGRTGSYEQYF.

The rearrangement links TRBV7-2 to TRBJ2-7, with D possibly called TRBD1 or TRBD2 (5 bases each). The V end was cut by 1 base, the J end by 2 bases, with 6 bases between. Germline CDR1 SGHTA, CDR2 FQGNSA. The CDR3 extends over 13 amino acids. The CDR3: CASSLGGPYEQYF. The CDR3 DNA follows: TGTGCCAGCAGCTTAGGGGGACCCTACGAGCAGTACTTC.

The chain combines TRBV2 with TRBJ2-3; D perhaps matches TRBD2 (5 bases). V shed 7 bases and J shed 6 bases, with 11 bases lying between them. Germline V lookup: CDR1 SNHLY, CDR2 FYNNEI. This CDR3 contains 12 residues. The CDR3 spells CASTPGLDTQYF. The CDR3 nucleotides are TGTGCCAGCACCCCGGGGTTGGATACGCAGTATTTT.

The rearrangement joins TRBV6-6 to TRBJ1-1; 8 bases line up with TRBD1. The CDR3 length is 13 residues. After removal of 7 bases from V and 7 bases from J, the junction contained 8 bases not matched to a gene. Germline loops: CDR1 MNHNY, CDR2 SVGAGI (reference sequence). CDR3: CASTLRTGIEAFF. The CDR3 nucleotides read TGTGCCAGCACCCTGCGGACAGGGATTGAAGCTTTCTTT.